A single sample is the source of the 21 T cell receptor beta chains below, sequenced in a study of T cell changes during pregnancy in multiple sclerosis. This table comes from immunoSEQ multiplex PCR, and its TCRdb copy is limited to in-frame clones, with some not included. The table lists approximately 68,000 clones, 91% of them singletons. The specimen was peripheral blood, collected in the third trimester of pregnancy. Receptors were obtained from a female donor in good health, enrolled as a control in a pregnancy study.

The chain uses TRBV19 and TRBJ2-1; 12 nucleotides line up with TRBD2. V lost 2 bases, J lost 3 bases, and 2 bases stayed unmatched. This CDR3 has 16 residues. CDR1 LNHDA and CDR2 SQIVND come from the germline V gene (reference sequence). For the CDR3, the DNA is TGTGCCAGTAGTATACTAGCGGGGGGGATCTACAATGAGCAGTTCTTC. It codes for CASSILAGGIYNEQFF.

This chain connects TRBV11-2 to TRBJ2-7; the D is unclear. The CDR3 totals 12 residues. Germline loops: CDR1 SGHAT, CDR2 FQNNGV. V was cut by 1 base and J by 3 bases, with 4 bases left in between. In DNA, the CDR3 is TGTGCCAGCAGCTTAGCCAACTACGAGCAGTACTTC. Its translation is CASSLANYEQYF.

The chain is built from TRBV27 and TRBJ2-7, with a weak D call TRBD2 (6 bases). The CDR3 extends over 14 amino acids. V was shortened by 5 bases and J by 3 bases, with 14 bases between the two germline ends. From germline, CDR1 is MNHEY and CDR2 SMNVEV (reference sequence). The chain's CDR3 is CASSAGTGGYEQYF. The DNA of the CDR3 is TGTGCCAGCAGTGCGGGGACTGGGGGCTACGAGCAGTACTTC.

This chain links TRBV5-1 with TRBJ2-2, with 8 bases lining up with TRBD2. The CDR3 length is 18 residues. Trimming cost V 1 base and J 5 bases; bases outside gene matches: 13. Per germline, CDR1 SGHRS and CDR2 YFSETQ. In nucleotides, the CDR3 is TGCGCCAGCAGCTTGATGTTAGGGACTAGTGGGAGGACCGGGGAGCTGTTTTTT. Its protein product is CASSLMLGTSGRTGELFF.

J is TRBJ1-2 and V is TRBV6-5, with a tentative D call TRBD1 (6 bases). Trimming cost V 6 bases and J 2 bases, with 13 bases left between them. Germline-derived CDR1 and CDR2 are MNHEY and SVGAGI. The CDR3 spans 14 residues. The CDR3 bases are TGTGCCAGCAGCCGGTCGGACAGAAACTATGGCTACACCTTC. This encodes CASSRSDRNYGYTF.

The J gene is TRBJ2-7, the V gene TRBV28, with 9 bases matching TRBD2. V shed 7 bases and J 0 bases; nucleotides not matched to a gene: 7. From germline, CDR1 is MDHEN and CDR2 SYDVKM. This CDR3 is built from 15 residues. In DNA, the CDR3 is TGTGCCAGCATCGACCCTAGCGGGACCTCCTACGAGCAGTACTTC. Protein sequence: CASIDPSGTSYEQYF.

The chain recombines TRBV2 with TRBJ1-2, with D perhaps matching TRBD1 (5 bases). V was cut by 2 bases and J by 8 bases, with 12 bases left in between. This CDR3 comprises 13 residues. Germline V lookup: CDR1 SNHLY, CDR2 FYNNEI. The DNA for the CDR3 is TGTGCCAGCAGTGAACCCCCAGGGTCGGGCTACACCTTC. Encoded protein: CASSEPPGSGYTF.

This chain uses TRBV6-6 with TRBJ1-5, with 7 bases matching TRBD1. V was pared by 8 bases and J by 7 bases, with 8 bases of the junction left unmatched. This CDR3 is 13 amino acids long. The germline CDR1 and CDR2 sequences are MNHNY and SVGAGI (reference sequence). This CDR3 is CASQQGIEQPQHF. CDR3 sequence (DNA): TGTGCCAGCCAACAGGGGATCGAGCAGCCCCAGCATTTT.

The chain recombines TRBV7-9 with TRBJ1-2, with D unclear. The CDR3 contains 13 residues. Germline V gene data show CDR1 as SEHNR and CDR2 as FQNEAQ (reference sequence). Trimming took 4 bases from V and 9 from J, leaving 15 bases between them. The CDR3 nucleotides are TGTGCCAGCAGCTGGAGGGTTGATGTGAGCTACACCTTC. This sequence encodes CASSWRVDVSYTF.

The J gene is TRBJ2-5, the V gene TRBV11-2; unclear D gene. The CDR3 is 14 amino acids. The germline V gene has CDR1 SGHAT and CDR2 FQNNGV. Deletions cut 0 bases from V and 5 bases from J, with 10 bases between. The CDR3 nucleotides read TGTGCCAGCAGCTTAGATCCCCGGCGGGAGACCCAGTACTTC. This codes for CASSLDPRRETQYF.

The J gene is TRBJ1-1, the V gene TRBV7-9, with 10 bases aligning to TRBD1. The germline CDR1 and CDR2 sequences are SEHNR and FQNEAQ (reference sequence). With 4 bases clipped from V and 7 bases from J, the junction kept 12 bases outside the gene matches. The CDR3 sequence is 16 residues long. CDR3 protein: CASSYPGQGIIGEAFF. Written as DNA, the CDR3 is TGTGCCAGCAGCTATCCGGGACAGGGGATAATCGGTGAAGCTTTCTTT.

The CDR3 sequence is CASSLWEQEYGYTF. The CDR3 DNA follows: TGTGCCAGCAGTTTATGGGAACAGGAGTATGGCTACACCTTC. This chain connects TRBV28 to TRBJ1-2; tentatively, D is TRBD1 (5 bases). V gave up 0 bases and J gave up 5 bases, with 10 bases separating them. This CDR3 is 14 amino acids long. In germline, CDR1 is MDHEN, CDR2 SYDVKM.

The chain links TRBV5-1 to TRBJ1-5, with TRBD1 as a possible D gene (6 bases). This CDR3 contains 14 residues. V lost 4 bases and J 1 base, leaving 9 bases between the germline ends. CDR1 and CDR2 (germline): SGHRS, YFSETQ. The CDR3 spells CASSEQGSNQPQHF. The DNA for the CDR3 is TGCGCCAGCAGCGAACAGGGAAGCAATCAGCCCCAGCATTTT.

This sequence joins TRBV7-2 and TRBJ1-1; D is perhaps TRBD1 (6 bases). The CDR3 sequence is 13 residues long. Trimming removed 5 bases from V and 5 bases from J, with 12 bases in between. Germline CDR1 SGHTA, CDR2 FQGNSA. DNA of the CDR3: TGTGCCAGCAGCCAAACAGGGAGTACTGAAGCTTTCTTT. This translates into CASSQTGSTEAFF. Based on the CDR3 plus reference TRBV7-2 and TRBJ1-1, the full variable domain is GAGVSQSPSNKVTEKGKDVELRCDPISGHTALYWYRQSLGQGLEFLIYFQGNSAPDKSGLPSDRFSAERTGGSVSTLTIQRTQQEDSAVYLCASSQTGSTEAFFGQGTRLTVV.

The V call is TRBV19, the J call TRBJ2-3; TRBD2 matches 15 bases. Germline CDR1 LNHDA, CDR2 SQIVND (reference sequence). With V trimmed by 6 bases and J by 4 bases, 2 bases remained unmatched. The CDR3 extends over 15 amino acids. The CDR3: CASSGLAGGPDTQYF. The CDR3 nucleotides read TGTGCCAGTAGCGGACTAGCGGGAGGGCCAGATACGCAGTATTTT.

The genes are TRBV2 and TRBJ2-7, with TRBD2 matching over 11 bases. The ends lost 4 bases at V and 0 bases at J; junction bases unmatched: 8. The CDR3 covers 17 residues. CDR1 is SNHLY, CDR2 FYNNEI, per germline. The CDR3 loop reads CASSGPSGGPSSYEQYF. The CDR3 region has the DNA TGTGCCAGCAGTGGTCCTAGCGGGGGGCCGAGCTCCTACGAGCAGTACTTC.

This chain uses TRBV27 with TRBJ2-2, with 9 bases aligning to TRBD2. CDR1 and CDR2 (germline): MNHEY, SMNVEV (reference sequence). Losses at the gene ends were 0 bases for V and 3 bases for J; bases not matched to a gene: 5. The CDR3 runs 17 residues. CDR3 sequence: CASSLSGGRADTGELFF. As DNA, the CDR3 is TGTGCCAGCAGTTTATCGGGCGGGAGGGCCGACACCGGGGAGCTGTTTTTT.

J is TRBJ1-5 and V is TRBV19, with D unresolved. Germline V lookup: CDR1 LNHDA, CDR2 SQIVND (reference sequence). The germline V and J ends were trimmed by 3 bases and 4 bases, with 7 bases remaining between them. The CDR3 is made up of 13 amino acids. CDR3 amino acids: CASSMGGNQPQHF. DNA for the CDR3: TGTGCCAGTAGTATGGGAGGGAATCAGCCCCAGCATTTT.

In regard to this clone: Mismatch with germline at one junction end may stem from a read error. V usage is TRBV5-1 and J usage is TRBJ2-2, with 10 bases identical to TRBD1. CDR3 length equals 15 residues. Germline lookup yields CDR1 SGHRS and CDR2 YFSETQ. The chain's CDR3 is CASSPGQGNPGELFF. The CDR3 nucleotides are TGCGCCAGCAGCCCGGGACAGGGGAACCCCGGGGAGCTGTTTTTT.

CDR3 coding DNA: TGCGCCAGCAGCCCCAGGGAGGGGACTAATGAAAAACTGTTTTTT. Protein: CASSPREGTNEKLFF. The V call is TRBV5-1, the J call TRBJ1-4, with a weak D call TRBD1 (5 bases). Germline V gives CDR1 SGHRS, CDR2 YFSETQ. V lost 4 bases and J 2 bases, leaving 12 bases between the germline ends. There are 15 residues in the CDR3.

V gene TRBV28 combines with J gene TRBJ1-2; 10 bases match TRBD1. CDR3 length: 14 residues. After removal of 5 bases from V and 5 bases from J, the junction contained 5 bases not matched to a gene. Germline CDR1 is MDHEN and CDR2 is SYDVKM. The CDR3 loop is CASSAGTGEYGYTF. The CDR3 DNA follows: TGTGCCAGCAGTGCGGGGACAGGGGAATATGGCTACACCTTC.